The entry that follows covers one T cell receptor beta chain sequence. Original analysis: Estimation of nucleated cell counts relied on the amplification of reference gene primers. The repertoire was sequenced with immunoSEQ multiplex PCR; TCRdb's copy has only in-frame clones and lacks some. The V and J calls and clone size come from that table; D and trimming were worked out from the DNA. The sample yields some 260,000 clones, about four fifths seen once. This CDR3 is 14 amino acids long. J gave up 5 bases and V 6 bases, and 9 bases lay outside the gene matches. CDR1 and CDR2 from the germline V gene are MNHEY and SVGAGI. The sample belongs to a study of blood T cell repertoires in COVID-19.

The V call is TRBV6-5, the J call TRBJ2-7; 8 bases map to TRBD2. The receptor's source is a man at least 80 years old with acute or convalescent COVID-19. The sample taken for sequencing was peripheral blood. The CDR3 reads CASRRTGGNNEQYF. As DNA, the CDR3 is TGTGCCAGCAGAAGAACGGGAGGGAATAACGAGCAGTACTTC.